This TCR beta chain originates from a study of control samples from healthy donors and cancer patients. Germline lookup yields CDR1 SEHNR and CDR2 FQNEAQ (reference sequence). The CDR3 contains 14 residues. Unmatched junction bases numbered 8, after V lost 6 bases and J lost 3 bases. Clones were sequenced by immunoSEQ multiplex PCR, and TCRdb holds only the in-frame ones, with some missing. The sample has some 130,000 clones, about 92% seen once. The material sequenced was blood. This receptor was obtained from a woman aged 45-65 years in good health. The chain couples TRBV7-9 to TRBJ2-7, with 7 bases aligning to TRBD1. The CDR3 DNA reads as TGTGCCAGCAGTGACCCGGGACAGAGCTACGAGCAGTACTTC. This encodes CASSDPGQSYEQYF. The full variable domain, in which reference TRBV7-9 and TRBJ2-7 provide the parts outside the CDR3, is DTGVSQNPRHKITKRGQNVTFRCDPISEHNRLYWYRQTLGQGPEFLTYFQNEAQLEKSRLLSDRFSAERPKGSFSTLEIQRTEQGDSAMYLCASSDPGQSYEQYFGPGTRLTVT.